The rows below give T cell receptor beta chains drawn from one sample of a study of blood T cell repertoires in COVID-19. Using immunoSEQ multiplex PCR, the repertoire was profiled, and TCRdb retains in-frame clones only, with some absent. Of roughly 240,000 clones in the sample, roughly 87% are singletons; the top ten hold approximately 2.4%. Source material: PBMCs or T cells enriched from blood (not recorded which). The receptors come from a woman aged 30 to 39 with acute COVID-19. CDR3s include the opening cysteine and the closing phenylalanine or tryptophan. D genes are given only for firm matches. Clone size appears in some rows only: once, few, many, or a class for an expanded clone.

clone_size	v_call	j_call	d_call	cdr3_nt	cdr3_aa
-	TRBV6-2/TRBV6-3	TRBJ1-6	-	TGTGCCAGCAGTCGACCAGCGGATAATTCACCCCTCCACTTT	CASSRPADNSPLHF
-	TRBV30	TRBJ1-2	TRBD1	TGTGCCTGGGGGGACAGAAACTATGGCTACACCTTC	CAWGDRNYGYTF
once	TRBV7-2	TRBJ1-2	-	TGTGCCAGCAGCTTGTCCAGACAATATGGCTACACCTTC	CASSLSRQYGYTF
-	TRBV7-2	TRBJ1-2	TRBD1	TGTGCCAGCAGCGGGCGACAGGGTTTCGGCTATGGCTACACCTTC	CASSGRQGFGYGYTF
-	TRBV7-9	TRBJ1-1	-	TGTGCCAGCAGCTTAGCGTGGCAGGGTTCCACTCGGGACACTGAAGCTTTCTTT	CASSLAWQGSTRDTEAFF
-	TRBV6-5	TRBJ1-1	-	TGTGCCAGCAGTTCCGCTGGCACTAAAGCTTTCTTT	CASSSAGTKAFF
-	TRBV6-5	TRBJ1-6	-	TGTGCCAGCAGTTATCGACTGGGTCTGAGTTGGTCACCCCTCCACTTT	CASSYRLGLSWSPLHF
-	TRBV27	TRBJ1-4	TRBD1	TGTGCCAGCGCTTCCCGACGTATGACAGGGCATTTCAGGGATGAAAAACTGTTTTTT	CASASRRMTGHFRDEKLFF
few	TRBV19	TRBJ1-5	-	TGTGCCAGTAGTATGAGCGGGGATAATCAGCCCCAGCATTTT	CASSMSGDNQPQHF
-	TRBV5-6	TRBJ2-2	-	TGTGCCAGCAGCTTAGGGGTTGCGGTCGGGGAGCTGTTTTTT	CASSLGVAVGELFF
-	TRBV3-1/TRBV3-2	TRBJ2-1	-	TGTGCCAGCAGCCATGGGGACACCTACAATGAGCAGTTCTTC	CASSHGDTYNEQFF
-	TRBV5-4	TRBJ1-4	-	TGTGCCAGCAGCTTGGCCGAAGGGGGGGATGAAAAACTGTTTTTT	CASSLAEGGDEKLFF
many	TRBV6-5	TRBJ2-7	-	TGTGCCAGCAGTAATACCGGAGGAGGATACGAGCAGTACTTC	CASSNTGGGYEQYF
-	TRBV19	TRBJ2-3	TRBD1	TGTGCCAGTACCCAACAGGGGGGCACAGATACGCAGTATTTT	CASTQQGGTDTQYF
-	TRBV6-2/TRBV6-3	TRBJ1-5	TRBD1	TGTGCCAGCAGTAAATGGACAGGGGGACTCAATCAGCCCCAGCATTTT	CASSKWTGGLNQPQHF
-	TRBV3-1/TRBV3-2	TRBJ2-1	-	TGTGCCAGCAGCCAAGATTGGGGGCCGTACAATGAGCAGTTCTTC	CASSQDWGPYNEQFF
-	TRBV18	TRBJ1-3	TRBD1	TGTGCCAGCTCACCTCCAGGGGGTTACTCGGGAAACACCATATATTTT	CASSPPGGYSGNTIYF
-	TRBV5-6	TRBJ2-1	-	TGTGCCAGCAGCTTTCAGGGCTATGAGCAGTTCTTC	CASSFQGYEQFF
-	TRBV30	TRBJ1-2	-	TGTGCCTGGAGAAGACGCGGAGGCTACACCTTC	CAWRRRGGYTF
-	TRBV12-5	TRBJ2-4	TRBD1	TGTGCTAGTGGCACGACCAGGGACAGTGGGATACACATTCAGTACTTC	CASGTTRDSGIHIQYF
few	TRBV7-8	TRBJ1-1	-	TGTGCCAGCAGCATGACTGTGGTGACCACTGAAGCTTTCTTT	CASSMTVVTTEAFF
few	TRBV18	TRBJ1-1	TRBD1	TGTGCCAGCTCACCGCGAGGACAGGGGGTTACTGAAGCTTTCTTT	CASSPRGQGVTEAFF
many	TRBV25-1	TRBJ1-5	TRBD1	TGTGCCAGCAGTGTTCTAGGACAGGTAAATCAGCCCCAGCATTTT	CASSVLGQVNQPQHF
-	TRBV7-2	TRBJ1-2	-	TGTGCCAGCAACCAGGAACCTTCTAACTATGGCTACACCTTC	CASNQEPSNYGYTF
-	TRBV6-5	TRBJ2-4	TRBD1	TGTGCCAGCGCCCTATCCGGGACAGAAAACATTCAGTACTTC	CASALSGTENIQYF
-	TRBV20-1	TRBJ1-2	-	TGCAGTGCGGTGGTTGAGGGCTACACCTTC	CSAVVEGYTF
once	TRBV3-1/TRBV3-2	TRBJ2-5	-	TGTGCCAGCAGCCGACAAGGGGGGGATGGGGAGACCCAGTACTTC	CASSRQGGDGETQYF
-	TRBV14	TRBJ1-3	TRBD1	TGTGCCAGCAGCCGGGAAGGGACAGTACCCTCGAACACCATATATTTT	CASSREGTVPSNTIYF
-	TRBV27	TRBJ1-5	-	TGTGCCAGCAGTTTAACAGGAGAAGATAGCAATCAGCCCCAGCATTTT	CASSLTGEDSNQPQHF
-	TRBV6-4	TRBJ1-2	TRBD1	TGTGCCAGCAGACCCGGACAGGGAGCTAACTATGGCTACACCTTC	CASRPGQGANYGYTF
-	TRBV7-7	TRBJ2-2	TRBD1	TGTGCTAGCACCCCCTACCAGGACAGGGAAACCGGGGAGCTGTTTTTT	CASTPYQDRETGELFF
-	TRBV5-1	TRBJ1-2	TRBD1	TGCGCCAGCAGCTTGGGACAGGGGAGCAGAAGCTACACCTTC	CASSLGQGSRSYTF
-	TRBV7-6	TRBJ1-2	-	TGTGCCAGCAGCTTAGGACAGCACTATGGCTACACCTTC	CASSLGQHYGYTF
few	TRBV19	TRBJ1-1	TRBD1	TGTGCCAGTAGCACGGGGGGGACAGAGAACACTGAAGCTTTCTTT	CASSTGGTENTEAFF
-	TRBV4-1	TRBJ1-1	-	TGCGCCAGCAGCCAAGATCGGAGCCCTCTCTTTGGGAACACTGAAGCTTTCTTT	CASSQDRSPLFGNTEAFF